The TCR beta chain under discussion was sequenced for a study of cytomegalovirus exposure and HLA in healthy donors. The count of this clone is one. Its target is unknown. General observations from the study: Through in vitro validation, a few CMV-associated chains were shown to be specific for CMV antigens.

The PCR contained 60 Vbeta and 13 Jbeta primers. Data came from immunoSEQ multiplex PCR; TCRdb stores just in-frame clones and leaves some out. Here the sample spans about 140,000 clones, just under 85% being singletons. The clonotype comes from a woman in her forties in good health and CMV-seronegative. The sequenced sample was PBMCs.

CDR3 sequence reads: CASSRTSSYNSPLHF. The DNA for the CDR3 is TGTGCCAGCAGCAGGACAAGCTCCTATAATTCACCCCTCCACTTT. The chain has TRBV7-2 and TRBJ1-6; weak D call: TRBD1 (5 bases). Germline assignment: CDR1 SGHTA and CDR2 FQGNSA. The ends were cut back, 5 bases at V and 0 bases at J, with 8 bases in the middle. CDR3 length equals 15 residues. Supplemented by reference TRBV7-2 and TRBJ1-6, the full variable domain reads GAGVSQSPSNKVTEKGKDVELRCDPISGHTALYWYRQSLGQGLEFLIYFQGNSAPDKSGLPSDRFSAERTGGSVSTLTIQRTQQEDSAVYLCASSRTSSYNSPLHFGNGTRLTVT.